This TCR beta chain was retrieved from a study of early stage breast cancer tumors. Note on this clone: Its antigen is not known.

The assay was immunoSEQ multiplex PCR, and TCRdb's table has in-frame clones only and misses some. The sample shows approximately 48,000 clones, 75% to 95% of them seen only once. Trimming removed 6 bases at V and 4 bases at J, with 15 bases between. The CDR3 runs 15 residues. Germline V gene sequence: CDR1 MGHRA, CDR2 YSYEKL. Findings of the study overall: In about 85% of the 16 patients, blood comparison separated tumor from normal breast.

The V gene is TRBV4-1, the J gene TRBJ2-2; a possible D gene is TRBD2 (5 bases). The sequence was collected from a person between 70 and 80 years old with breast cancer. What was sequenced was blood. In DNA form, the CDR3 reads TGCGCCAGCAGGGTATTGAGGGCCGGCACCGGGGAGCTGTTTTTT. This gives the protein CASRVLRAGTGELFF.